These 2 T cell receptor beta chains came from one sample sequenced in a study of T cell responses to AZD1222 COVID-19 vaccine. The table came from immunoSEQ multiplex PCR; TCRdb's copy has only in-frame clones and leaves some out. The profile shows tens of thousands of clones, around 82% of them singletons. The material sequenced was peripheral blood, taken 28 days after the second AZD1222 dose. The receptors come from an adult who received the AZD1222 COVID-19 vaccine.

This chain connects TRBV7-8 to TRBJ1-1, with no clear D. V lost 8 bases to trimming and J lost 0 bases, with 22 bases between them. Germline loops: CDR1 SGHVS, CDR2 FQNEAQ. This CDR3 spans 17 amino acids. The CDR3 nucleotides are TGTGCCAGCCGGCAGATTACCACCGGTTTGGTGAACACTGAAGCTTTCTTT. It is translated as CASRQITTGLVNTEAFF. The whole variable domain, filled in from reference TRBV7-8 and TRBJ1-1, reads GAGVSQSPRYKVAKRGQDVALRCDPISGHVSLFWYQQALGQGPEFLTYFQNEAQLDKSGLPSDRFFAERPEGSVSTLKIQRTQQEDSAVYLCASRQITTGLVNTEAFFGQGTRLTVV.

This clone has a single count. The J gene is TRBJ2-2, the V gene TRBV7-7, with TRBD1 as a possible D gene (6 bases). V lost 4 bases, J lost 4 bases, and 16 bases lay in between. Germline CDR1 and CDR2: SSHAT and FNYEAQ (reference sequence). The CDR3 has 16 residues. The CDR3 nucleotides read TGTGCCAGCAGCTCGACAGGTTCATCGAGCACCGGGGAGCTGTTTTTT. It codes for CASSSTGSSSTGELFF.